The T cell receptor beta chain described here comes from a study of blood T cells in healthy people across ages. PCR was performed a second time for about 7 to 11 cycles using a sample-barcoded 5' primer and a J-beta primer mix. MiXCR was run by TCRdb on the 5' RACE reads, yielding one entry per CDR3 protein. The sample shows about 560,000 distinct CDR3 sequences, 27% of them seen only once. This CDR3 contains 15 residues. Germline loops: CDR1 MNHEY, CDR2 SVGAGI. Trimming at V came to 0 bases and at J to 4 bases, leaving 4 bases not matched to a gene. This clonotype was seen more than once but under ten times. Investigators took 8 to 10 milliliters of peripheral blood from every donor. These data also featured in a second study, about T cells of mothers and their children. That source reports: Biologically related mothers and children overlapped slightly more than unrelated pairs, a non-significant difference.

Specimen: blood. This TCR was recovered from a boy under 10 years old in good health. This rearrangement joins TRBV6-5 to TRBJ1-1, with TRBD1 identical over 8 bases. The CDR3 coding sequence is TGTGCCAGCAGTTACTCGAACAGGGGGATCACTGAAGCTTTCTTT. It encodes CASSYSNRGITEAFF.